Detailed here is one T cell receptor (beta chain). Its target is unknown. Here immunoSEQ multiplex PCR was the method, and the copy in TCRdb shows in-frame clones only, minus some. The sample lists 35,000 or so clones; over 75% were seen once. CDR1 and CDR2 (germline): SGHVS, FNYEAQ. The CDR3 loop spans 16 amino acids. The V gene end was trimmed by 5 bases and the J gene end by 7 bases; junction bases not matched to a gene: 12. This sample is part of a study of OX40 agonist ivuxolimab in advanced cancers. Study-wide points: The study found among the lowest clonal expansion in partial responders at 0.1-3.0 mg/kg. Expanded peripheral T cells had an undetermined antigen specificity.

This sample comprised CD4+ or CD8+ T cells sorted from blood, obtained in a trial of the OX40 agonist ivuxolimab. The genes are TRBV7-6 and TRBJ2-3; 10 nucleotides match TRBD2. The TCR originated in an adult with an advanced solid tumor such as melanoma, head and neck, liver or kidney cancer. The CDR3 DNA is TGTGCCAGCAGCCGTACTTCTAGCGGGGGCCTGCATACGCAGTATTTT. Its translation: CASSRTSSGGLHTQYF.